This T cell receptor (beta chain) emerged from a study of shared clonotypes between healthy human individuals (dated by TCRdb to 2018 to 2021). As for the study more broadly: The cohort included a few men and a couple of women between 18 and 49 years of age. For each donor, CD4 naive and CD4 memory were each given three plates, CD8 naive was given two plates, and CD8 memory was given one plate. The study deeply sequenced blood TCR repertoires of about 5 healthy adults to estimate repertoire size and the extent of clonotype sharing between individuals. Libraries were prepared and TCR repertoires were sequenced by different laboratories using diverse techniques, in order to increase sequencing depth and limit assay-specific biases. Per donor, leukapheresis produced somewhere between about 0.94 and 9 billion PBMCs. The investigation overall reported the following: Pairwise subsampling led to the expectation that sequencing depth would affect the degree of clonotype sharing among donors. Naive subsets generally had larger estimated clonotype richness than memory subsets. About 5% of naive CD4, 3.5% of naive CD8, approximately 2% of memory CD4, and about 0.4% of memory CD8 clonotypes were shared across four donors. Higher generation probabilities were observed for clonotypes shared by all four sorted-subset donors than for non-shared clonotypes. Rarefaction of sorted-subset datasets indicated incomplete sequencing despite the large sequencing depth. Because the study included a small number of donors, the genetic and exposure-history diversity represented was limited. Sampling was restricted to blood, and TCR repertoires in tissues likely differ from the TCR repertoires found in blood.

Concerning this clone itself: Its antigen remains unidentified. The record has no base qualities; no much larger clone is one base away.

Using the deep immunoSEQ assay, multiplex PCR amplified TCR CDR3 regions from genomic DNA. Extracted genomic DNA from each cell subset was spread evenly across all wells of several immunoSEQ 96-well plates, with each plate serving as a replicate. For sorted subsets, roughly 200 ng of genomic DNA, equivalent to some 33,000 T cell genomes, went into each replicate PCR. The purified libraries were quantified using a Qubit 3.0 fluorometer, sized with a Bioanalyzer 2100, and then quantified again using the KAPA Library Quantification kit. Each immunoSEQ 96-well plate was sequenced on its own single-read 150-cycle Illumina NextSeq 550 flow cell. The original methods were these. The immunoSEQ output contained only junctional sequences without quality scores, so filtering could not match that applied to full-length reads. Sequences were annotated with PyIR, a Python wrapper for IgBLAST v1.9, using IMGT germline references to assign V/J genes and CDR3. Reads with weak V/J assignments (E-value above 1e-6), missing CDR3, stop codons, out-of-frame junctions, or ambiguous translated residues were removed. V3J clonotypes were defined as sequences sharing the same inferred V gene, J gene, and CDR3 amino acid sequence. Percentage overlap between repertoires was calculated by dividing the number of shared unique clonotypes by the size of the smaller repertoire. Repertoire richness was assessed with RTK rarefaction, the Chao1 estimator, and Recon v2.1 estimates of unobserved clonotypes. OLGA was used to compute generation probabilities for all TCRbeta clonotypes that the gDNA method yielded from a handful of donors. The source is immuneACCESS, and TCRdb retained only in-frame sequences with V and J called. Part of the clones is not carried over; for the studies checked, unresolved V genes explain less than half of this, and the remainder is unexplained. The DNA gave D and trimming, while V, J and clone size come from that table. The sample table lists around 2.1 million clones, 90% to 95% of them with a count of one. The ten top clones hold more than 1.5% of the sample.

CD8 naive samples were obtained by positive selection for CCR7 among CD45RO-negative cells, yielding a CD45RA+CCR7+ population from which TemRA cells were excluded. The donors were healthy, HIV-negative adults with no recently reported acute infections or vaccinations. All donors were Caucasian adults living in Nashville, Tennessee, USA. Blood was obtained by leukapheresis, after which PBMCs were separated by Ficoll-Histopaque density gradient centrifugation and cryopreserved in liquid nitrogen vapor phase. Analytical flow cytometry was used to check the purity and quantity of every magnetically sorted T cell population. From each sorted fraction, genomic DNA was isolated and quantified by UV absorbance on a Nanodrop 2000c. The source is a man between 18 and 29 years old in good health. Some clones in this sample may be carry-over from other donors' samples. Sequenced input: naive CD8+ T cells from PBMCs. The cell subset or site label, as the study defines it: CD45RA+CCR7+.

The CDR3 protein is CASSIRGGGELFF. The bases read TGTGCCAGTAGTATCAGGGGTGGCGGGGAGCTGTTTTTT. This sequence uses TRBV19 and TRBJ2-2; the D region possibly corresponds to TRBD1 (6 bases align). The CDR3 covers 13 residues, taking in both the cysteine and the phenylalanine. The only DNA kept is the CDR3, 39 bases in frame from the first base. Looking up the germline V gene (reference sequence) yields CDR1 LNHDA and CDR2 SQIVND. Trimming removed 3 bases from V and 7 bases from J, leaving 9 bases between the germline ends. The CDR3, completed at both ends by the reference TRBV19 and TRBJ2-2 genes, gives the full variable domain DGGITQSPKYLFRKEGQNVTLSCEQNLNHDAMYWYRQDPGQGLRLIYYSQIVNDFQKGDIAEGYSVSREKKESFPLTVTSAQKNPTAFYLCASSIRGGGELFFGEGSRLTVL.